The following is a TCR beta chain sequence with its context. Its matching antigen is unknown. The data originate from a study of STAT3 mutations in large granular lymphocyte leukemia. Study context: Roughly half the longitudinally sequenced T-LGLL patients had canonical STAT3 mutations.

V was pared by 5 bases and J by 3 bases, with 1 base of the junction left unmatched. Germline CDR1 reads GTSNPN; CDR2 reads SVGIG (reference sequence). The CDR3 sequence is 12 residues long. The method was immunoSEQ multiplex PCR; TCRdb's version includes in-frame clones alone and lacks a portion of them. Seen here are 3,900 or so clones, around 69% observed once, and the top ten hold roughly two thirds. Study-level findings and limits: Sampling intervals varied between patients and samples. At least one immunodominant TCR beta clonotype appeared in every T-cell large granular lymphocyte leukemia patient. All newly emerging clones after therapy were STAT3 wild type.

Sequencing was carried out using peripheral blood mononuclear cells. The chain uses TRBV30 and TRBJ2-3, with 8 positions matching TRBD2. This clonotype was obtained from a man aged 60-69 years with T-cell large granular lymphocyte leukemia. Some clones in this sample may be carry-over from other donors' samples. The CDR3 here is CAWERGTDTQYF. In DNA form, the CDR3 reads TGTGCCTGGGAGCGGGGGACAGATACGCAGTATTTT.